This T cell receptor beta chain derives from a study of T cells in localized non-small cell lung cancer. The CDR3 is made up of 14 amino acids. Germline V lookup: CDR1 SGHKS, CDR2 YYEKEE (reference sequence). Deletions cut 3 bases from V and 0 bases from J, with 9 bases between. Method: immunoSEQ multiplex PCR; TCRdb's copy keeps in-frame clones and lacks some. The data contain approximately 50,000 clones, 85% to 90% of them singletons. V is TRBV5-5 and J is TRBJ1-1; D is unresolved. The sample was PBMCs, taken before any cancer treatment. The sequence derives from a man between 40 and 70 years old with stage II lung adenocarcinoma. Here the CDR3 DNA reads TGTGCCAGCAGCTCTGACATAGTGAACACTGAAGCTTTCTTT. Translation gives CASSSDIVNTEAFF.